This TCR beta chain was identified during a study of shared clonotypes between healthy human individuals. Here immunoSEQ multiplex PCR was the method, and the copy in TCRdb shows in-frame clones only, minus some. The repertoire holds about 710,000 clones, about three quarters seen once, with around 1.7% in the top ten. Trimming shortened V by 0 bases and J by 8 bases, and 12 bases separated the two germline ends. The CDR3 is made up of 14 amino acids. In germline, CDR1 is LNHDA, CDR2 SQIVND (reference sequence). The clonotype comes from a woman in her thirties in good health. The chain combines TRBV19 with TRBJ2-3, with D maybe TRBD2 (6 bases). The sample consisted of memory CD4+ T cells sorted from blood. Subset: CD45RA-negative fraction. The CDR3 region has the DNA TGTGCCAGTAGTATAGAAGGAGGGAAATTTACGCAGTATTTT. Its translation is CASSIEGGKFTQYF.